The 18 T cell receptor beta chains reported below all come from one sample, sequenced in a study of breast tumors, draining lymph nodes, adjacent tissues. One entry per CDR3 protein, called by TCRdb with MiXCR from the multiplex PCR reads. Altogether hundreds of thousands of distinct CDR3 sequences are present, roughly 32% being singletons, with the ten largest covering 1.4%. The lymph nodes were axillary draining lymph nodes from breast cancer patients. The sample was axillary lymph node tissue. These receptors were obtained from a female donor with breast cancer. Some clones in this sample may be carry-over from other donors' samples.

This clonotype was detected ten times or more. V usage is TRBV28 and J usage is TRBJ1-4; D possibly corresponds to TRBD1 (6 bases). CDR1 is MDHEN, CDR2 SYDVKM, per germline. The CDR3 totals 15 residues. The V and J ends lost 6 bases and 7 bases respectively, with 18 bases between them. The CDR3 region is CASSDITGGGEKLFF. DNA of the CDR3: TGTGCCAGCAGCGATATCACAGGAGGGGGTGAAAAACTGTTTTTT.

This clonotype was observed many times. The chain combines TRBV24-1 with TRBJ2-1; 7 bases are shared with TRBD2. V shed 9 bases, J shed 2 bases, and the junction held 6 bases outside the gene matches. The CDR3 runs 14 residues. The germline V gene has CDR1 KGHDR and CDR2 SFDVKD. The CDR3 sequence is CATGEGLTYNEQFF. CDR3 bases: TGTGCCACCGGGGAGGGCCTAACCTACAATGAGCAGTTCTTC.

This chain uses TRBV18 with TRBJ1-3; the match to TRBD1 covers 8 bases. Per the germline V gene, CDR1 is KGHSH and CDR2 is LQKENI. With V trimmed by 3 bases and J by 4 bases, 8 bases remained unmatched. This CDR3 has 16 amino acids. The CDR3 coding sequence is TGTGCCAGCTCACCCCTCCGGACAGGGATGGGAAACACCATATATTTT. The encoded protein is CASSPLRTGMGNTIYF.

This clonotype was seen a few times. A much larger clone lies a single base off, so this may be a read error. The V call is TRBV20-1, the J call TRBJ2-1, with TRBD2 identical over 10 bases. Germline assignment: CDR1 DFQATT and CDR2 SNEGSKA (reference sequence). V lost 3 bases to trimming and J lost 6 bases; unmatched junction nucleotides: 8. The CDR3 covers 15 residues. CDR3 residues: CSARDLAGEPNEQFF. The CDR3 DNA follows: TGCAGTGCTAGGGACCTAGCGGGAGAGCCCAATGAGCAGTTCTTC.

V gene TRBV5-1 combines with J gene TRBJ1-4; tentative D call: TRBD1 (5 bases). The CDR3 consists of 17 residues. From germline, CDR1 is SGHRS and CDR2 YFSETQ. Trimming removed 0 bases from V and 8 bases from J, with 20 bases in between. The CDR3 is CASSLAGSGTSGEKLFF. The DNA of the CDR3 is TGCGCCAGCAGCTTGGCCGGTAGCGGGACGTCAGGCGAAAAACTGTTTTTT.

This clonotype was seen at least ten times. The chain has TRBV7-6 and TRBJ2-5, with D maybe TRBD2 (6 bases). The CDR3 spans 12 residues. The V and J ends lost 8 bases and 2 bases respectively, with 9 bases between them. From germline, CDR1 is SGHVS and CDR2 FNYEAQ. The CDR3 here is CASARGQETQYF. The DNA of the CDR3 is TGTGCCAGCGCGCGGGGACAAGAGACCCAGTACTTC.

This clonotype was observed many times. The CDR3 sequence is CASSDRGPTYEQYF. DNA of the CDR3: TGTGCCAGCAGCGACCGGGGGCCCACCTACGAGCAGTACTTC. The rearrangement links TRBV7-8 to TRBJ2-7, with D tentatively TRBD1 or TRBD2 (6 bases each). Trimming took off 5 bases at V and 2 bases at J, with 13 bases between the two ends. Germline CDR1 SGHVS, CDR2 FQNEAQ. CDR3 length equals 14 residues.

This clonotype was recorded a few times. This could be a read error, since a much larger clone is one nucleotide away. The chain has TRBV11-3 and TRBJ1-2, with D unresolved. The V end lost 0 bases, the J end lost 4 bases, and 9 bases lay between the germline ends. The CDR3 contains 14 residues. CDR1 and CDR2 from the germline V gene are SGHNT and YENEEA. CDR3 loop: CASSLDVSSYGYTF. The DNA for the CDR3 is TGTGCCAGCAGCTTAGATGTCAGCTCCTATGGCTACACCTTC.

This clonotype was seen repeatedly, ten times or more. The rearrangement links TRBV28 to TRBJ1-6; no reliable D call. The V gene's germline CDR1 is MDHEN and CDR2 SYDVKM. The CDR3 totals 12 residues. V dropped 5 bases and J dropped 7 bases, with 6 bases sitting between them. The CDR3 region has the DNA TGTGCCAGCAGTCGACCGAATTCACCCCTCCACTTT. Translated: CASSRPNSPLHF.

Note on this clonotype: A read error may account for a junction end that differs from germline. V usage is TRBV19 and J usage is TRBJ1-6, with no clear D. This CDR3 has 14 amino acids. Germline V gene lookup returns CDR1 LNHDA and CDR2 SQIVND (reference sequence). The CDR3 here is CAGSSRTGNSPLHF. The DNA of the CDR3 is TGTGCCGGTAGTTCACGGACGGGCAATTCACCCCTCCACTTT.

This clonotype was counted at least ten times. The chain has TRBV6-5 and TRBJ2-1; TRBD1 matches 10 bases. Germline lookup yields CDR1 MNHEY and CDR2 SVGAGI. V lost 8 bases to trimming and J lost 4 bases; unmatched junction nucleotides: 14. This CDR3 is 17 amino acids long. The CDR3 reads CASRRQGAPGLYNEQFF. CDR3 DNA: TGTGCCAGCCGGAGACAGGGGGCACCGGGACTATACAATGAGCAGTTCTTC.

DNA of the CDR3: TGTGCCAGCAGTTTATGGGACCTCTCGAGGGGTGGCTACACCTTC. It encodes CASSLWDLSRGGYTF. This chain joins TRBV28 and TRBJ1-2; possible D gene TRBD1, 5 bases. Trimming removed 0 bases from V and 7 bases from J, with 15 bases in between. This CDR3 is 15 amino acids long. The germline V gene has CDR1 MDHEN and CDR2 SYDVKM.

The rearrangement joins TRBV10-3 to TRBJ1-4, with D unclear. The CDR3 is 15 residues long. Deletions cut 10 bases from V and 1 base from J, with 16 bases between. Germline CDR1 is ENHRY and CDR2 is SYGVKD. The CDR3 DNA is TGTGCCACACGACGGAGGGAAGTAACTAATGAAAAACTGTTTTTT. This encodes CATRRREVTNEKLFF.

V gene TRBV5-1 combines with J gene TRBJ2-7; 16 bases align to TRBD2. This CDR3 is 17 amino acids long. The V gene's germline CDR1 is SGHRS and CDR2 YFSETQ. V was clipped by 4 bases and J by 6 bases; unmatched bases: 10. The CDR3 DNA is TGCGCCAGCAGCCCCCGAGTGGGACTAGCGGGAGGGGTCGAGCAGTACTTC. This sequence encodes CASSPRVGLAGGVEQYF.

About this clonotype: This may stem from a read error, because a much larger clone lies one nucleotide away. The rearrangement uses TRBV6-5 and TRBJ1-3; 7 bases fit TRBD1. Per germline, CDR1 MNHEY and CDR2 SVGAGI. The CDR3 consists of 14 residues. The CDR3 bases are TGTGCCAGCAGTCCAGGGGGTCCTGGAAACACCACATATTTT. Amino acids: CASSPGGPGNTTYF.

CDR3 residues: CASSLVQRGGRNTEAFF. The CDR3 bases are TGTGCCAGCAGCTTAGTACAGAGAGGGGGCAGGAACACTGAAGCTTTCTTT. This chain links TRBV7-9 with TRBJ1-1; 7 nucleotides align to TRBD1. After removal of 1 base from V and 1 base from J, the junction contained 9 bases not matched to a gene. Germline CDR1 and CDR2: SEHNR and FQNEAQ (reference sequence). The CDR3 runs 17 residues.

This clonotype was recorded at least ten times. For the CDR3, the DNA is TGCAGTGCTAGAGACCCCCAGGGGAGTGAAAAACTGTTTTTT. This codes for CSARDPQGSEKLFF. The rearrangement links TRBV20-1 to TRBJ1-4, with D perhaps matching TRBD1 (6 bases). From germline, CDR1 is DFQATT and CDR2 SNEGSKA (reference sequence). Trimming shortened V by 0 bases and J by 7 bases, and 12 bases separated the two germline ends. This CDR3 region has 14 residues.

Points on this clonotype: Because the CDR3's place on the DNA is in doubt, the DNA is left out and the CDR3 is given as listed by TCRdb. The chain joins TRBV20-1 to TRBJ1-2; TRBD1, the D gene given by the table, was not confirmed from the DNA. Germline CDR1 is DFQATT and CDR2 is SNEGSKA (reference sequence). From its first to its last residue, the CDR3 has 11 amino acids. This chain's CDR3 is CSASWGLGNTF.